This TCR beta chain was sequenced for a study of blood T cell repertoires in COVID-19. Study details: T cells, B-cell-depleted T cells, or PBMCs provided the cDNA or gDNA that served as material.

Method: immunoSEQ multiplex PCR; TCRdb's copy keeps in-frame clones and lacks some. The sample lists around 77,000 clones, 82% occurring once. Trimming at V came to 2 bases and at J to 5 bases, leaving 5 bases not matched to a gene. The CDR3 consists of 15 residues. Per germline, CDR1 SGHAT and CDR2 FQNNGV. The sequenced sample was peripheral blood. V gene TRBV11-2 combines with J gene TRBJ2-2, with 7 bases aligning to TRBD1. This clonotype originated in a human donor in a cohort sampled during active COVID-19. CDR3 bases: TGTGCCAGCAGCTTAAATCACAGGGGTACCGGGGAGCTGTTTTTT. It is translated as CASSLNHRGTGELFF.